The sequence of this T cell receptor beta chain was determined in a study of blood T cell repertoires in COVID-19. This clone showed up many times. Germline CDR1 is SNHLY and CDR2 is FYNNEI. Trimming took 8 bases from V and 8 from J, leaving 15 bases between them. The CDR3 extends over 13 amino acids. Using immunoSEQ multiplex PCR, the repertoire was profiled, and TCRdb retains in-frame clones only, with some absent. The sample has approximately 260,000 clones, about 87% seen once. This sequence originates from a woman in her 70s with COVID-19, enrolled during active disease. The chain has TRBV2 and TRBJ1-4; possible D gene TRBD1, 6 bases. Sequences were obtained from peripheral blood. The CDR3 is CASGRDKREKLFF. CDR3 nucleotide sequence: TGTGCCAGCGGGAGGGACAAGCGGGAAAAACTGTTTTTT.